The 19 T cell receptor beta chains given below trace back to one sample, sequenced in a study of T-cell memory formation after mild COVID-19 (dated by TCRdb to the early 2020s). Library preparation employed 5' RACE. The reads were generated on an Illumina NovaSeq 6000. The public sequencing data were trimmed at Q25 with fastp and processed into clonotypes with MiXCR by TCRdb, which kept only in-frame beta chains. Each entry is one CDR3 protein sequence, shown with its most common DNA and genes. The sample table holds 500,000 to 650,000 distinct CDR3 sequences, of which 20% to 25% were seen once. The ten most abundant clones make up around 7.7% of the sample. Sequencing input: PBMCs or a T cell subset sorted from them (not recorded which). These receptors originate from an adult woman who had mild COVID-19 (a few samples of this study predate the infection). The sample titles of this study are shuffled in the database, so cell type and time point are left out; the donor was told from shared clones.

This clonotype occurred many times. This chain connects TRBV11-3 to TRBJ2-1; perhaps TRBD2 as D (5 bases). The germline CDR1 and CDR2 sequences are SGHNT and YENEEA. V dropped 5 bases and J dropped 0 bases, with 8 bases sitting between them. The CDR3 consists of 14 residues. The CDR3 region is CASSLDYSYNEQFF. As DNA, the CDR3 is TGTGCCAGCAGCCTTGACTACTCCTACAATGAGCAGTTCTTC.

This clonotype was observed a handful of times. The chain links TRBV29-1 to TRBJ1-2, with D possibly TRBD1 on 5 matching bases. CDR1 and CDR2 (germline): SQVTM, ANQGSEA. Trimming removed 8 bases at V and 3 bases at J, with 10 bases between. There are 11 residues in the CDR3. The CDR3, as DNA: TGCAGCCTCGGGACGGACTATGGCTACACCTTC. It codes for CSLGTDYGYTF.

The chain joins TRBV2 to TRBJ2-4, with D uncertain. The length of the CDR3 is 12 residues. CDR1 and CDR2 (germline): SNHLY, FYNNEI. Trimming cost V 2 bases and J 8 bases, with 7 bases left between them. The CDR3 protein is CASSEIGHIQYF. CDR3 nucleotides: TGTGCCAGCAGTGAAATCGGTCACATTCAGTACTTC.

This clonotype was detected a few times. The gene calls are TRBV5-6 and TRBJ1-1; unclear D gene. The CDR3 sequence is 12 residues long. V shed 3 bases and J shed 7 bases, with 10 bases lying between them. Germline V gene sequence: CDR1 SGHDT, CDR2 YYEEEE. The CDR3 coding sequence is TGTGCCAGCAGCTCCTTTGGGGATGAAGCTTTCTTT. This codes for CASSSFGDEAFF.

This clonotype was observed a few times. The rearrangement joins TRBV6-2 or TRBV6-3 to TRBJ2-7; TRBD2 is a possible D gene (6 bases). Trimming removed 7 bases at V and 3 bases at J, with 16 bases between. The germline gives CDR1 MNHEY, CDR2 SVGEGT. The CDR3 has 14 residues. CDR3 residues: CASTPGGSLYEQYF. DNA of the CDR3: TGTGCCAGCACCCCCGGAGGGTCCCTCTACGAGCAGTACTTC.

The V gene is TRBV20-1, the J gene TRBJ1-2; TRBD1 might be the D (6 bases). Trimming shortened V by 0 bases and J by 4 bases, and 15 bases separated the two germline ends. Germline loops: CDR1 DFQATT, CDR2 SNEGSKA (reference sequence). The CDR3 covers 15 residues. The CDR3 loop is CSARDPRGGVYGYTF. The CDR3 nucleotides are TGCAGTGCTAGAGATCCCAGGGGTGGGGTCTATGGCTACACCTTC.

The chain carries TRBV20-1 and TRBJ2-5; 8 nucleotides align to TRBD2. This CDR3 comprises 16 residues. Germline V gene lookup returns CDR1 DFQATT and CDR2 SNEGSKA (reference sequence). V was pared by 5 bases and J by 5 bases, with 16 bases of the junction left unmatched. The CDR3 protein is CSAGGGSGEPWETQYF. Here the CDR3 DNA reads TGCAGTGCTGGTGGTGGTAGCGGGGAACCCTGGGAGACCCAGTACTTC.

V is TRBV25-1 and J is TRBJ2-7; D possibly corresponds to TRBD1 (6 bases). Trimming shortened V by 2 bases and J by 3 bases, and 11 bases separated the two germline ends. The CDR3 loop spans 14 amino acids. Germline values: CDR1 MGHDK, CDR2 SYGVNS. The CDR3 sequence is CASSEGTGYYEQYF. In DNA form, the CDR3 reads TGTGCCAGCAGTGAAGGCACAGGGTACTACGAGCAGTACTTC.

The chain employs TRBV12-3 or TRBV12-4 and TRBJ2-3, with D perhaps TRBD1 or TRBD2 (6 bases each). The V and J ends lost 1 base and 2 bases respectively, with 10 bases between them. This CDR3 is built from 15 residues. CDR3 DNA sequence: TGTGCCAGCAGTTTAGGGGGGGCCGACACAGATACGCAGTATTTT. It encodes CASSLGGADTDTQYF.

In its sample, this clonotype was seen once. The V gene is TRBV12-3 or TRBV12-4, the J gene TRBJ2-1; D possibly corresponds to TRBD2 (6 bases). The V end lost 6 bases, the J end lost 3 bases, and 15 bases lay between the germline ends. The CDR3 runs to 15 residues. The CDR3 sequence is CASSNPGLSYNEQFF. The CDR3 DNA follows: TGTGCCAGCAGCAATCCGGGACTGAGCTACAATGAGCAGTTCTTC.

In its sample, this clonotype was seen many times. CDR3 residues: CAISEGTPPYNEQFF. In DNA, the CDR3 is TGTGCCATCAGTGAGGGGACCCCCCCCTACAATGAGCAGTTCTTC. The chain uses TRBV10-3 and TRBJ2-1; the D gene could be TRBD1 or TRBD2 (5 bases each). Per germline, CDR1 ENHRY and CDR2 SYGVKD. CDR3 length: 15 residues. Trimming removed 2 bases from V and 2 bases from J, with 10 bases in between.

This clonotype was seen more than once but under ten times. The chain has TRBV25-1 and TRBJ1-6; perhaps TRBD1 as D (5 bases). Germline lookup yields CDR1 MGHDK and CDR2 SYGVNS. The CDR3 consists of 13 residues. The germline V and J ends were trimmed by 6 bases and 5 bases, with 8 bases remaining between them. This chain's CDR3 is CASSRGNNSPLHF. CDR3 DNA sequence: TGTGCCAGCAGCCGGGGCAATAATTCACCCCTCCACTTT.

This clonotype was seen many times. Here the CDR3 reads CASSLSRGGSYEQYF. CDR3 nucleotide sequence: TGTGCCAGCAGTTTATCGAGAGGGGGCTCCTACGAGCAGTACTTC. The chain recombines TRBV27 with TRBJ2-7, with D maybe TRBD1 (6 bases). The ends were cut back, 0 bases at V and 0 bases at J, with 9 bases in the middle. The germline V gene has CDR1 MNHEY and CDR2 SMNVEV (reference sequence). The CDR3 is made up of 15 amino acids.

This clonotype was picked up many times. This chain uses TRBV6-5 with TRBJ2-5; 7 nucleotides agree with TRBD1. Unmatched junction bases numbered 4, after V lost 6 bases and J lost 0 bases. Per germline, CDR1 MNHEY and CDR2 SVGAGI. This CDR3 has 14 amino acids. CDR3 sequence: CASRTQGNQETQYF. CDR3 DNA: TGTGCCAGCAGGACACAGGGGAACCAAGAGACCCAGTACTTC.

The rearrangement uses TRBV11-3 and TRBJ2-7; 9 bases fit TRBD2. From germline, CDR1 is SGHNT and CDR2 YENEEA. V was pared by 5 bases and J by 3 bases, with 5 bases of the junction left unmatched. This CDR3 contains 14 residues. The CDR3: CASSPRLADYEQYF. CDR3 coding DNA: TGTGCCAGCAGCCCCCGACTAGCGGACTACGAGCAGTACTTC.

The sample holds a few counts of this clonotype. The J gene is TRBJ2-1, the V gene TRBV20-1; possible D gene TRBD2, 5 bases. Trimming removed 5 bases from V and 0 bases from J, with 17 bases in between. The CDR3 consists of 16 residues. Germline V CDR1 and CDR2: DFQATT, SNEGSKA (reference sequence). This CDR3 is CSAEPSRRGSYNEQFF. CDR3 in DNA: TGCAGTGCTGAGCCCAGTCGACGGGGCTCCTACAATGAGCAGTTCTTC.

As for this clonotype: A much larger clone is a single base away; this may be a read error. J is TRBJ2-7 and V is TRBV3-1, with 7 bases matching TRBD1. Germline V lookup: CDR1 LGHDT, CDR2 YNNKEL (reference sequence). The CDR3 sequence is 14 residues long. The V and J ends lost 1 base and 3 bases, in that order; junction bases with no gene match: 3. CDR3 loop: CASSQVTGSYEQYF. The CDR3 DNA follows: TGTGCCAGCAGCCAAGTGACAGGGAGCTACGAGCAGTACTTC.

This clonotype was recorded once. The J gene is TRBJ2-2, the V gene TRBV27; D is perhaps TRBD1 (6 bases). V was pared by 0 bases and J by 7 bases, with 27 bases between. The CDR3 totals 20 residues. CDR1 is MNHEY and CDR2 is SMNVEV in the germline V gene (reference sequence). The CDR3 DNA follows: TGTGCCAGCAGTTTATCTCCCTCCTGGGGGCAGGGGTTTGTAAACGGGGAGCTGTTTTTT. Translating it yields CASSLSPSWGQGFVNGELFF.

The chain links TRBV7-8 to TRBJ1-2; no clear D. From germline, CDR1 is SGHVS and CDR2 FQNEAQ. The length of the CDR3 is 15 residues. V was pared by 1 base and J by 5 bases, with 14 bases between. The CDR3: CASSLVRGGSYGYTF. CDR3 nucleotides: TGTGCCAGCAGCTTAGTTCGGGGTGGGAGTTATGGCTACACCTTC.